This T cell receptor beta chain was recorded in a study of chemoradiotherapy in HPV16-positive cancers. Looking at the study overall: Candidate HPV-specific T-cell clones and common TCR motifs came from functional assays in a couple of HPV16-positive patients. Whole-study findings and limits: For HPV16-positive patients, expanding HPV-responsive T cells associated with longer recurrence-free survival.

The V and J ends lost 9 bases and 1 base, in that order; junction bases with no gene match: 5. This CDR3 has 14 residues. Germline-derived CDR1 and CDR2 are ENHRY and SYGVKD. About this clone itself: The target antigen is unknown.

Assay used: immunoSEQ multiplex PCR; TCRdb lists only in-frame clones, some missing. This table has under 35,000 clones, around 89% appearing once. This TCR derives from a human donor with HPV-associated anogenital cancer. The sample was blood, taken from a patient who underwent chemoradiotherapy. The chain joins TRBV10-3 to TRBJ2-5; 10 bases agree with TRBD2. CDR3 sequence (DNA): TGTGCCATAGGAGCGGGAGGGGCCCAAGAGACCCAGTACTTC. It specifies CAIGAGGAQETQYF.